These T cell receptor beta chains were read from a single sample in a study of control samples from healthy donors and cancer patients. Clones were sequenced by immunoSEQ multiplex PCR, and TCRdb holds only the in-frame ones, with some missing. This table holds more than 150,000 clones, 85% to 95% found once. The sample taken for sequencing was blood. These receptors were collected from a man aged 45 to 65 in good health. The CDR3 runs from the conserved cysteine through the conserved F or W. The order of the fields is V gene, D gene, clone size, J gene, CDR3 protein, CDR3 DNA. The D gene is left open where the match is weak. The size field is filled for only some rows; it gives once, few, many or a size class.

>TRBV12-3/TRBV12-4|NA|NA|TRBJ2-7
CASSLGYWQYF
TGTGCCAGCAGTTTGGGATATTGGCAGTACTTC
>TRBV6-2/TRBV6-3|NA|NA|TRBJ2-5
CASSPFRLGAVEETQYF
TGTGCCAGCAGTCCCTTTCGGTTGGGGGCTGTTGAAGAGACCCAGTACTTC
>TRBV4-1|NA|NA|TRBJ2-1
CASSLAPREIEEQFF
TGCGCCAGCAGCCTCGCCCCCCGGGAGATTGAAGAGCAGTTCTTC
>TRBV10-1|NA|NA|TRBJ2-5
CASSEASHQETQYF
TGCGCCAGCAGTGAAGCTAGCCATCAAGAGACCCAGTACTTC
>TRBV5-1|NA|NA|TRBJ2-3
CASSETGNPTQYF
TGCGCCAGCAGCGAAACAGGGAATCCCACGCAGTATTTT
>TRBV6-1|NA|NA|TRBJ1-3
CASSEANSGTGNTIYF
TGTGCCAGCAGTGAGGCTAACTCAGGGACTGGAAACACCATATATTTT
>TRBV28|TRBD1|NA|TRBJ1-2
CASSLRDRVEDYGYTF
TGTGCCAGCAGTCTCCGGGACAGGGTGGAGGACTATGGCTACACCTTC
>TRBV5-4|TRBD1|NA|TRBJ2-1
CASSLAGQGHYEQFF
TGTGCCAGCAGCTTGGCAGGACAGGGTCATTATGAGCAGTTCTTC
>TRBV29-1|TRBD2|NA|TRBJ2-1
CSVEEGTSNEQFF
TGCAGCGTTGAAGAGGGGACTAGCAACGAGCAGTTCTTC
>TRBV28|NA|NA|TRBJ2-5
CASRDMQETQYF
TGTGCCAGCAGGGACATGCAAGAGACCCAGTACTTC
>TRBV28|TRBD1|NA|TRBJ2-7
CASKQTGNFRHEQYF
TGTGCCAGCAAACAGACAGGGAATTTTCGGCACGAGCAGTACTTC
>TRBV28|NA|NA|TRBJ1-2
CASSKGNYGYTF
TGTGCCAGCAGTAAGGGTAACTATGGCTACACCTTC
>TRBV5-1|NA|NA|TRBJ1-4
CASSLDSNEKLFF
TGCGCCAGCAGCCTGGACAGTAATGAAAAACTGTTTTTT
>TRBV29-1|NA|NA|TRBJ1-2
CSVALYANYGYTF
TGCAGCGTTGCTCTATATGCTAACTATGGCTACACCTTC
>TRBV24-1|TRBD1|NA|TRBJ2-1
CATSDWTGEQFF
TGTGCCACCAGTGATTGGACAGGTGAGCAGTTCTTC
>TRBV28|NA|NA|TRBJ2-4
CASSPGGAAAKNIQYF
TGTGCCAGCAGTCCAGGGGGGGCGGCGGCCAAAAACATTCAGTACTTC
>TRBV29-1|NA|NA|TRBJ1-5
CSVLGVKGENSNQPQHF
TGCAGCGTTCTAGGGGTAAAGGGGGAAAATAGCAATCAGCCCCAGCATTTT
>TRBV28|TRBD1|NA|TRBJ1-6
CASSAGQGLVSPLHF
TGTGCCAGCAGTGCGGGACAGGGGCTAGTTTCACCCCTCCACTTT
>TRBV6-5|NA|few|TRBJ2-1
CASTPLSEGGNEQFF
TGTGCCAGCACCCCCCTGTCCGAGGGTGGAAATGAGCAGTTCTTC
>TRBV7-3|TRBD1|NA|TRBJ2-7
CASSLGTGARYEQYF
TGTGCCAGCAGCCTCGGGACAGGGGCGCGGTACGAGCAGTACTTC
>TRBV19|TRBD1|NA|TRBJ2-3
CASSIKGARTDTQYF
TGTGCCAGTAGTATAAAGGGGGCGCGCACAGATACGCAGTATTTT
>TRBV5-6|NA|NA|TRBJ1-5
CASSLGDAGSNQPQHF
TGTGCCAGCAGCTTGGGGGACGCGGGTTCCAATCAGCCCCAGCATTTT
>TRBV9|NA|NA|TRBJ1-2
CASSVGTGGARGYTF
TGTGCCAGCAGCGTAGGGACCGGGGGCGCGAGGGGCTACACCTTC
>TRBV2|TRBD1|NA|TRBJ1-5
CASSRDREQPQHF
TGTGCCAGCAGCCGGGACAGGGAACAGCCCCAGCATTTT
>TRBV3-1/TRBV3-2|NA|once|TRBJ1-3
CASREAGGLSGNTIYF
TGTGCCAGCAGGGAAGCAGGCGGTCTCTCTGGAAACACCATATATTTT
>TRBV27|NA|NA|TRBJ2-7
CASSRSGLASLIREQYF
TGTGCCAGCAGTCGTTCGGGGCTAGCGTCACTCATTCGGGAGCAGTACTTC